This TCR beta chain is from a study of blood T cell repertoires in COVID-19. Across the study: The origin of the acute and convalescent COVID-19 samples was the United States, Italy and Spain.

Seattle patients were enrolled while actively infected and followed longitudinally. Authors' methods: Amplification of reference gene primers was used by the study to estimate nucleated cell counts. Assay used: immunoSEQ multiplex PCR; TCRdb lists only in-frame clones, some missing. That table furnishes V, J and clone size, whereas the DNA furnished D and trimming. The sample lists about 170,000 clones, around 90% occurring once. With 5 bases clipped from V and 3 bases from J, the junction kept 7 bases outside the gene matches. This CDR3 contains 14 residues. Per the germline V gene, CDR1 is SGHTA and CDR2 is FQGNSA.

Sequencing input: peripheral blood. The origin of this receptor is a man between 18 and 29 years old with COVID-19, enrolled during active disease. This chain joins TRBV7-2 and TRBJ2-7; 7 bases agree with TRBD2. CDR3 amino acids: CASSNRDYGYEQYF. In DNA, the CDR3 is TGTGCCAGCAGCAACCGGGACTATGGCTACGAGCAGTACTTC.